This T cell receptor (beta chain) was documented in a study of Graves' ophthalmopathy and Graves' hyperthyroidism. Trimming cost V 8 bases and J 1 base; bases outside gene matches: 3. The CDR3 loop spans 12 amino acids. Germline lookup yields CDR1 SQVTM and CDR2 ANQGSEA. This clonotype was detected ten times or more. Amplification of the TCR beta CDR3 regions used RNA transcripts (as template). The authors performed first-round RT-PCR with HTBI primers and then a second-round multiplex PCR. One entry per CDR3 protein results from TCRdb running MiXCR on the multiplex PCR reads. This sample yields 500,000 to 700,000 distinct CDR3 sequences, of which roughly 20% are seen a single time; roughly 7.4% belongs to the top ten.

The sample was peripheral blood. This TCR derives from a woman aged 18-29 years with stable Graves' hyperthyroidism. Some clones in this sample may be carry-over from other donors' samples. The genes are TRBV29-1 and TRBJ2-5; 8 nucleotides match TRBD2. Here the CDR3 DNA reads TGCAGCTCCACTAGCGGCCAAGAGACCCAGTACTTC. It codes for CSSTSGQETQYF. The variable domain in full, with the rest retrieved from reference TRBV29-1 and TRBJ2-5, is SAVISQKPSRDICQRGTSLTIQCQVDSQVTMMFWYRQQPGQSLTLIATANQGSEATYESGFVIDKFPISRPNLTFSTLTVSNMSPEDSSIYLCSSTSGQETQYFGPGTRLLVL.